The 24 T cell receptor beta chains listed next were all sequenced from one sample in a study of T cell repertoires in cytomegalovirus infection. No antigen has been identified for these receptors. One entry per CDR3 protein, called by TCRdb with MiXCR from the reads. The sample contains a few hundred thousand distinct CDR3 sequences, 40% of which appear only once. The sample here was cultured PBMCs, taken from culture after CMV antigen stimulation. The source of these receptors is a human donor in good health (CMV status not recorded). Some clones in this sample may be carry-over from other donors' samples.

This clonotype was recorded at least ten times. V gene TRBV7-2 combines with J gene TRBJ2-1, with D unclear. Trimming shortened V by 5 bases and J by 1 base, and 12 bases separated the two germline ends. The CDR3 is made up of 15 amino acids. Germline CDR1 is SGHTA and CDR2 is FQGNSA. The DNA for the CDR3 is TGTGCCAGCAGCCCCTCAGTAGGATCCTACAATGAGCAGTTCTTC. Protein: CASSPSVGSYNEQFF.

This chain connects TRBV2 to TRBJ2-7; D not resolved. Trimming cost V 6 bases and J 3 bases, with 9 bases left between them. Germline V lookup: CDR1 SNHLY, CDR2 FYNNEI. The CDR3 spans 12 residues. As DNA, the CDR3 is TGTGCCAGCAGAACGGAAAACTACGAGCAGTACTTC. This codes for CASRTENYEQYF.

The chain is built from TRBV6-2 or TRBV6-3 and TRBJ2-1; D possibly corresponds to TRBD2 (6 bases). The V and J ends lost 2 bases and 5 bases respectively, with 13 bases between them. CDR1 MNHEY and CDR2 SVGEGT come from the germline V gene. CDR3 length: 15 residues. The CDR3 nucleotides are TGTGCCAGCAGTTACGTAGGAGGGCCCCACAATGAGCAGTTCTTC. Encoded protein: CASSYVGGPHNEQFF.

This clonotype has more than one count but fewer than ten. The chain carries TRBV19 and TRBJ2-7; D is unclear. Trimming pared 9 bases from V and 0 bases from J, leaving 12 bases between. CDR1 is LNHDA and CDR2 is SQIVND in the germline V gene (reference sequence). The CDR3 is made up of 13 amino acids. CDR3 sequence: CASSIGGSYEQYF. CDR3 in DNA: TGTGCCAGCAGCATCGGCGGCTCCTACGAGCAGTACTTC.

The chain couples TRBV12-3 or TRBV12-4 to TRBJ1-1, with 8 bases matching TRBD1. This CDR3 contains 13 residues. V lost 4 bases, J lost 7 bases, and 5 bases stayed unmatched. The DNA of the CDR3 is TGTGCCAGCAGTTCCGGGACAGGAGTTGAAGCTTTCTTT. Translated, it gives CASSSGTGVEAFF.

The chain is built from TRBV4-1 and TRBJ2-1, with D unclear. The CDR3 contains 14 residues. The V end lost 4 bases, the J end lost 4 bases, and 11 bases lay between the germline ends. The germline V gene has CDR1 MGHRA and CDR2 YSYEKL. CDR3 region: CASSRSTNYNEQFF. In nucleotides, the CDR3 is TGCGCCAGCAGCCGATCGACAAATTACAATGAGCAGTTCTTC.

V gene TRBV25-1 combines with J gene TRBJ1-1; D gene ambiguous. Trimming took 6 bases from V and 4 from J, leaving 6 bases between them. The CDR3 is made up of 11 amino acids. Germline CDR1 and CDR2: MGHDK and SYGVNS. CDR3 in amino acids: CASRGATEAFF. The CDR3 DNA sequence: TGTGCCAGCAGGGGTGCCACTGAAGCTTTCTTT.

The chain uses TRBV6-2 or TRBV6-3 and TRBJ2-2; possible D gene TRBD1, 6 bases. Trimming cost V 5 bases and J 6 bases, with 13 bases left between them. From germline, CDR1 is MNHEY and CDR2 SVGEGT. The CDR3 spans 14 residues. CDR3 DNA sequence: TGTGCCAGCAGTGAAGGACAGTGGTCCGGGGAGCTGTTTTTT. Amino acids: CASSEGQWSGELFF.

The chain couples TRBV15 to TRBJ2-1; D gene uncertain. V lost 0 bases and J 8 bases, leaving 11 bases between the germline ends. Germline CDR1 reads LNHNV; CDR2 reads YYDKDF (reference sequence). CDR3 length equals 14 residues. This CDR3 reads CATSRDRQSDEQFF. CDR3 nucleotide sequence: TGTGCCACCAGCAGAGATCGGCAGAGCGATGAGCAGTTCTTC.

V usage is TRBV6-2 or TRBV6-3 and J usage is TRBJ2-1; D may correspond to TRBD1 or TRBD2 (6 bases each). Looked up from germline, CDR1 is MNHEY and CDR2 is SVGEGT. This CDR3 spans 14 amino acids. V was shortened by 4 bases and J by 1 base, with 8 bases between the two germline ends. The CDR3: CASSWRGSYNEQFF. In DNA form, the CDR3 reads TGTGCCAGCAGTTGGAGGGGGTCCTACAATGAGCAGTTCTTC.

This clonotype has only a few counts. The CDR3 DNA follows: TGTGCCATCACCGGGACTGGAAACACCATATATTTT. The encoded protein is CAITGTGNTIYF. The V call is TRBV10-3, the J call TRBJ1-3; D not certain. Trimming cost V 7 bases and J 2 bases, with 6 bases left between them. Germline CDR1 and CDR2: ENHRY and SYGVKD. This CDR3 spans 12 amino acids.

This clonotype came up a few times. This chain joins TRBV19 and TRBJ2-1; TRBD2 matches at 12 bases. The CDR3 covers 15 residues. After removal of 4 bases from V and 5 bases from J, the junction contained 3 bases not matched to a gene. Looked up from germline, CDR1 is LNHDA and CDR2 is SQIVND (reference sequence). The CDR3 loop reads CASSSPSGRDNEQFF. Here the CDR3 DNA reads TGTGCCAGTAGTAGCCCTAGCGGGAGGGACAATGAGCAGTTCTTC.

The chain employs TRBV5-1 and TRBJ2-5; D is ambiguous. The V end lost 5 bases, the J end lost 4 bases, and 6 bases lay between the germline ends. CDR3 length: 11 amino acids. From germline, CDR1 is SGHRS and CDR2 YFSETQ. Here the CDR3 DNA reads TGCGCCAGCAGAGGGTTAGAGACCCAGTACTTC. This encodes CASRGLETQYF.

This clonotype has only a few counts. The rearrangement links TRBV12-3 or TRBV12-4 to TRBJ1-2; 7 bases are shared with TRBD1. Germline trimming cut 10 bases from V and 1 base from J; bases unmatched to any gene: 6. The CDR3 consists of 13 residues. Here the CDR3 reads CATWDRDNYGYTF. In nucleotides, the CDR3 is TGTGCCACCTGGGACAGAGATAACTATGGCTACACCTTC.

The chain carries TRBV12-3 or TRBV12-4 and TRBJ2-7; 7 bases match TRBD1. Trimming cost V 6 bases and J 3 bases; bases outside gene matches: 8. The CDR3 extends over 14 amino acids. CDR3 sequence (DNA): TGTGCCAGCAGCTCACAGGGGACCCTCTACGAGCAGTACTTC. It translates to CASSSQGTLYEQYF.

The CDR3 bases are TGTGCCAGCAGTTCCCCGGCGACCCTCTCCCGTGAAAAACTGTTTTTT. Encoded protein: CASSSPATLSREKLFF. J is TRBJ1-4 and V is TRBV6-5; no firm D call. The V and J ends lost 4 bases and 7 bases respectively, with 19 bases between them. The germline CDR1 and CDR2 sequences are MNHEY and SVGAGI. The CDR3 has 16 amino acids.

V and J are TRBV4-1 and TRBJ2-1; D gene uncertain. CDR3 length: 12 amino acids. Germline assignment: CDR1 MGHRA and CDR2 YSYEKL. Trimming removed 1 base at V and 8 bases at J, with 6 bases between. The CDR3 reads CASSQVRDEQFF. The CDR3 DNA is TGCGCCAGCAGCCAAGTGCGCGATGAGCAGTTCTTC.

This clonotype was observed a handful of times. This rearrangement joins TRBV7-2 to TRBJ2-7; 8 bases match TRBD1. The CDR3 spans 13 residues. Trimming at V came to 5 bases and at J to 5 bases, leaving 5 bases not matched to a gene. Germline CDR1 is SGHTA and CDR2 is FQGNSA. CDR3 coding DNA: TGTGCCAGCAGCGCCATGGACAGGGACGAGCAGTACTTC. It specifies CASSAMDRDEQYF.

J is TRBJ1-5 and V is TRBV20-1; TRBD1 aligns across 7 bases. Germline loops: CDR1 DFQATT, CDR2 SNEGSKA (reference sequence). The CDR3 loop spans 14 amino acids. The ends lost 5 bases at V and 6 bases at J; junction bases unmatched: 10. CDR3 bases: TGCAGTGCTGTTAGGACAGGCGGCGGTCAGCCCCAGCATTTT. Translation: CSAVRTGGGQPQHF.

The chain has TRBV3-1 and TRBJ2-3; D may be TRBD2 (5 bases). CDR1 and CDR2 from the germline V gene are LGHDT and YNNKEL (reference sequence). This CDR3 comprises 16 residues. The V end lost 1 base, the J end lost 1 base, and 12 bases lay between the germline ends. DNA for the CDR3: TGTGCCAGCAGCCAAGGCCGGAGGCTTGGCACAGATACGCAGTATTTT. Translated: CASSQGRRLGTDTQYF.

This chain connects TRBV11-3 to TRBJ2-3, with 8 bases that match TRBD2. Germline V lookup: CDR1 SGHNT, CDR2 YENEEA. The length of the CDR3 is 16 residues. V dropped 4 bases and J dropped 0; count of bases not matched to a gene: 6. CDR3 in DNA: TGTGCCAGCAGCTCCGGGGGGGCGGAGAGCACAGATACGCAGTATTTT. This gives the protein CASSSGGAESTDTQYF.

The CDR3 bases are TGTGCCAGCAGCGCCCTGGACGGGGGGGCCGGGGAGCTGTTTTTT. This translates into CASSALDGGAGELFF. The rearrangement links TRBV9 to TRBJ2-2, with TRBD2 identical over 8 bases. Germline V gene lookup returns CDR1 SGDLS and CDR2 YYNGEE. This CDR3 region has 15 residues. V shed 3 bases, J shed 6 bases, and the junction held 7 bases outside the gene matches.

This chain uses TRBV11-3 with TRBJ2-1; D ambiguous. V gave up 5 bases and J gave up 6 bases, with 11 bases separating them. The germline gives CDR1 SGHNT, CDR2 YENEEA. This CDR3 comprises 13 residues. The CDR3 coding sequence is TGTGCCAGCAGCACATTAGAGTCCAATGAGCAGTTCTTC. Encoded protein: CASSTLESNEQFF.

This clonotype appeared many times. This chain connects TRBV7-2 to TRBJ1-1; D not certain. The germline V gene has CDR1 SGHTA and CDR2 FQGNSA. The CDR3 runs 13 residues. The ends were cut back, 6 bases at V and 0 bases at J, with 8 bases in the middle. The CDR3 nucleotides are TGTGCCAGCAGTTCAGAGATGAACACTGAAGCTTTCTTT. Its translation: CASSSEMNTEAFF.